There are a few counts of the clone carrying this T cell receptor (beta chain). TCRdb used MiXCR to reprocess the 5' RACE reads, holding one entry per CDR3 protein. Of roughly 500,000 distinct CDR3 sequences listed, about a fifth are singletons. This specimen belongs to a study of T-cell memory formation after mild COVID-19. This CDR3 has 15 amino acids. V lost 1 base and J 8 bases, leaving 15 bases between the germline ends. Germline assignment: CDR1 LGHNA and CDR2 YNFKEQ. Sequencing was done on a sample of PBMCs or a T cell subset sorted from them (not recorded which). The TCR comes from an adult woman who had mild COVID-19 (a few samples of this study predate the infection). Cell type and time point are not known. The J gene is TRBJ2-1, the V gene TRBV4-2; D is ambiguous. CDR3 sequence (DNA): TGTGCCAGCAGCCAAGTGGAGACTGTTTCTGATGAGCAGTTCTTC. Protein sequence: CASSQVETVSDEQFF.